The source of this T cell receptor beta chain is a study of T cell responses to AZD1222 COVID-19 vaccine. Study-level background: Investigators merged groups given second doses at roughly 4 or roughly 12 weeks.

Sequencing used immunoSEQ multiplex PCR; TCRdb keeps in-frame clones, though not all of them. The sample records around 76,000 clones, over 80% being singletons. Study conclusions and caveats: A reported finding is that nearly half of spike-specific TCRs target unmutated variant regions. Receipt of two AZD1222 doses was followed by a rise in Spike-specific TCR breadth and depth.

A note on this clone: No antigen is known for it.

Germline V gives CDR1 SGHVS, CDR2 FNYEAQ. J lost 5 bases, V lost 1 base, and 6 bases had no gene match. The CDR3 loop spans 16 amino acids. V usage is TRBV7-6 and J usage is TRBJ2-1; 9 bases match TRBD2. This specimen was peripheral blood, taken on day 0 of AZD1222 vaccination. The clonotype originates from an adult in good health. CDR3 in DNA: TGTGCCAGCAGCTTAGGGAGCGGGGGGATTGACAATGAGCAGTTCTTC. Its translation: CASSLGSGGIDNEQFF.